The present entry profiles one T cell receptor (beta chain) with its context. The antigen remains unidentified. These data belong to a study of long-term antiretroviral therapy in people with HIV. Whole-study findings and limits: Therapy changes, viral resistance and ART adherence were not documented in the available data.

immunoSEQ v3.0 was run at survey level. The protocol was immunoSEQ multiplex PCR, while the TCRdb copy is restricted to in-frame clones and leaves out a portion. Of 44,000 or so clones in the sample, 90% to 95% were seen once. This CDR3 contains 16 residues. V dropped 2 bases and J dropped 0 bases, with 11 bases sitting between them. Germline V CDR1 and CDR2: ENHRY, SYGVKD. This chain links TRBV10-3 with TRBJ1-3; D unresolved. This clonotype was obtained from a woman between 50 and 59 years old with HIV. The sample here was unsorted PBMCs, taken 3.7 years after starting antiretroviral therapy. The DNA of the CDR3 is TGTGCCATCAGTGAGACCAATGCGCCCTCTGGAAACACCATATATTTT. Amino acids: CAISETNAPSGNTIYF.